The clone carrying this T cell receptor beta chain has more than one count but fewer than ten. Its target is not known. MiXCR was run by TCRdb on the reads, yielding one entry per CDR3 protein. The sample consists of around 310,000 distinct CDR3 sequences, 25% to 35% of them appearing once. The CDR3 consists of 12 residues. Trimming took 2 bases from V and 15 from J, leaving 14 bases between them. Germline-derived CDR1 and CDR2 are SGHTA and FQGNSA. The data are from a study of T cell repertoires in cytomegalovirus infection. Across the whole study: Both CMV infection and a matching HLA type were indicated by public TCR beta signatures.

The chain employs TRBV7-2 and TRBJ2-4, with TRBD1 as a possible D gene (5 bases). This specimen was cultured PBMCs, taken from culture after CMV antigen stimulation. This TCR came from a human donor in good health (CMV status not recorded). Some clones in this sample may be carry-over from other donors' samples. In DNA, the CDR3 is TGTGCCAGCAGCTTAAGGGCAGGGCTGATGTACTTC. Protein sequence: CASSLRAGLMYF.